This is a list of T cell receptor beta chains from one sample in a study of blood T cell repertoires in COVID-19. Libraries were prepared by immunoSEQ multiplex PCR; TCRdb keeps only in-frame clonotypes and omits some of them. This sample has around 130,000 clones, with about 85% found just once. The sequencing sample was made of peripheral blood. The receptors originated from a man in his sixties with acute or convalescent COVID-19. Both conserved end residues are part of each CDR3. The D gene is left open where the match is weak. The size of a clone is reported for some rows only, either as once, few or many, or as a class for expanded clones.

d_gene | j_gene | abundance | v_gene | CDR3aa | CDR3nt
. | TRBJ2-3 | many | TRBV19 | CASSKTQGPDTQYF | TGTGCCAGTAGTAAAACACAGGGACCAGATACGCAGTATTTT
TRBD2 | TRBJ2-1 | once | TRBV19 | CASSRLAGEYNEQFF | TGTGCCAGTAGTCGCCTAGCGGGAGAGTACAATGAGCAGTTCTTC
. | TRBJ1-4 | . | TRBV2 | CASSESGGPNEKLFF | TGTGCCAGCAGTGAAAGCGGGGGGCCTAATGAAAAACTGTTTTTT
. | TRBJ2-2 | . | TRBV30 | CAWSGGALGGELFF | TGTGCCTGGAGCGGCGGGGCTTTAGGCGGGGAGCTGTTTTTT
TRBD1 | TRBJ2-7 | . | TRBV7-9 | CASSLGAGGNEQYF | TGTGCCAGCAGCTTAGGGGCAGGGGGCAACGAGCAGTACTTC
TRBD1 | TRBJ1-6 | few | TRBV6-4 | CASRSTGNSYNSPLHF | TGTGCCAGCAGATCGACAGGGAACTCCTATAATTCACCCCTCCACTTT
TRBD1 | TRBJ2-6 | . | TRBV4-1 | CASSQLQGAPSGANVLTF | TGCGCCAGCAGCCAGCTACAGGGGGCGCCCTCTGGGGCCAACGTCCTGACTTTC
. | TRBJ1-1 | once | TRBV5-1 | CASSLDRANTEAFF | TGCGCCAGCAGCTTGGACAGGGCGAACACTGAAGCTTTCTTT
. | TRBJ2-5 | . | TRBV19 | CASSIDRALGRTQYF | TGTGCCAGTAGTATAGACCGGGCCCTCGGGAGGACCCAGTACTTC
. | TRBJ1-1 | . | TRBV11-3 | CASSLEANTEAFF | TGTGCCAGCAGCTTAGAGGCGAACACTGAAGCTTTCTTT
. | TRBJ1-1 | . | TRBV10-3 | CAISANQGGGTEAFF | TGTGCCATCAGTGCAAATCAGGGCGGGGGCACTGAAGCTTTCTTT
. | TRBJ2-7 | once | TRBV9 | CASSEGGGLSEQYF | TGTGCCAGCAGCGAAGGGGGAGGGCTTTCCGAGCAGTACTTC
. | TRBJ1-4 | . | TRBV6-5 | CASNRGGATNEKLFF | TGTGCCAGCAATCGGGGGGGCGCGACTAATGAAAAACTGTTTTTT
TRBD1 | TRBJ2-7 | . | TRBV19 | CASSLGQGKDEQYF | TGTGCCAGTAGTCTGGGACAGGGTAAAGACGAGCAGTACTTC